This record looks at one T cell receptor beta chain sequence and its context. The data belong to a study of PD-L1 blockade in urothelial cancer. Unmatched junction bases numbered 3, after V lost 4 bases and J lost 3 bases. The CDR3 is made up of 14 amino acids. The germline gives CDR1 MNHEY, CDR2 SMNVEV (reference sequence). The time point: peripheral blood 6 weeks after treatment start. TCRdb's copy holds only in-frame clones and misses some; the assay was immunoSEQ multiplex PCR. The repertoire holds nearly 50,000 clones, 80% to 90% seen once, with just over 8.5% in the top ten. The rearrangement joins TRBV27 to TRBJ2-3; TRBD1 aligns across 8 bases. Sample: PBMCs, taken around atezolizumab (anti-PD-L1) treatment. This sequence was found in a man in his 70s with urothelial cancer. The CDR3 nucleotides read TGTGCCAGCAGTTCCGACAGGGGAACAGATACGCAGTATTTT. Its protein product is CASSSDRGTDTQYF.